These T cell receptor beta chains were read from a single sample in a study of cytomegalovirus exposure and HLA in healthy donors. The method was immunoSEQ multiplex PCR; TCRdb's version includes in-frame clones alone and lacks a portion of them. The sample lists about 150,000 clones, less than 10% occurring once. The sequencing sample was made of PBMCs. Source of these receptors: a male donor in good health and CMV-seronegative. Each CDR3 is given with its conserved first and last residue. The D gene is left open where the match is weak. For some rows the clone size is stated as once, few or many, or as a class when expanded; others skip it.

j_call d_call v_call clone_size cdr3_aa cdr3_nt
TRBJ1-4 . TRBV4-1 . CASSQVGDIEKLFF TGCGCCAGCAGCCAAGTAGGGGATATTGAAAAACTGTTTTTT
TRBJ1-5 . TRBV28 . CASSLRGLGNQPQHF TGTGCCAGCAGTTTACGGGGTTTAGGCAATCAGCCCCAGCATTTT
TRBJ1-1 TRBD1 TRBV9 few CASSSDRGGTEAFF TGTGCCAGCAGCTCAGACAGGGGAGGCACTGAAGCTTTCTTT
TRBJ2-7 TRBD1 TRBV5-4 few CASSTPGTGKPYEQYF TGTGCCAGCAGTACCCCCGGGACAGGGAAGCCCTACGAGCAGTACTTC
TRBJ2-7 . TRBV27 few CASSLRGGYEQYF TGTGCCAGCAGTTTAAGGGGGGGCTACGAGCAGTACTTC
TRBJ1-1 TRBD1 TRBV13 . CASQGQTEAFF TGTGCCAGCCAGGGACAGACTGAAGCTTTCTTT
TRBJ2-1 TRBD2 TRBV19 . CASSIRLAGGFEEQFF TGTGCCAGTAGTATAAGGCTAGCGGGAGGGTTCGAGGAGCAGTTCTTC
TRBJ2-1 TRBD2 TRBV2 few CAIQGGGEYNEQFF TGTGCCATCCAGGGCGGGGGGGAATACAATGAGCAGTTCTTC
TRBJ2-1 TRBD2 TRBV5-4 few CASRPTVRGGNEQFF TGTGCCAGCAGGCCCACCGTGCGGGGGGGAAATGAGCAGTTCTTC
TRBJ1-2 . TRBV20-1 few CSARRGQGYTF TGCAGTGCTCGCAGGGGTCAGGGCTACACCTTC
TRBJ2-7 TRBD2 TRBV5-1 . CASSSISGGPYEQYF TGCGCCAGCAGCTCTATTAGCGGGGGGCCCTACGAGCAGTACTTC
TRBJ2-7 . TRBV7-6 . CASSLGRQVGVYEQYF TGTGCCAGCAGCTTAGGACGCCAGGTGGGAGTCTACGAGCAGTACTTC
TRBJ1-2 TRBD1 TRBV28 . CASSIPGGKGYGYTF TGTGCCAGCAGTATCCCAGGGGGCAAGGGCTATGGCTACACCTTC
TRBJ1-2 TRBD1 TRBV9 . CASSPRTGRGYTF TGTGCCAGCAGCCCCCGGACAGGGCGCGGCTACACCTTC
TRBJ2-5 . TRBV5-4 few CASSSQGFQETQYF TGTGCCAGCAGCTCGCAGGGGTTCCAAGAGACCCAGTACTTC
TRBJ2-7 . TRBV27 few CASSGVDLLPYEQYF TGTGCCAGCAGCGGGGTGGATCTCCTTCCCTACGAGCAGTACTTC
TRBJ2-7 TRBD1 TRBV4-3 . CASSQDLTGTYEQYF TGCGCCAGCAGCCAAGATTTGACAGGGACCTACGAGCAGTACTTC
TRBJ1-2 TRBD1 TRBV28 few CASSVGTGILNYGYTF TGTGCCAGCAGTGTTGGGACAGGGATACTAAACTATGGCTACACCTTC
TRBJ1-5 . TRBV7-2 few CASSFGGQPQHF TGTGCCAGCAGCTTTGGCGGTCAGCCCCAGCATTTT
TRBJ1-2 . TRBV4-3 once CASSQDVGQHYGYTF TGCGCCAGCAGCCAAGATGTGGGGCAACACTATGGCTACACCTTC
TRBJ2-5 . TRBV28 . CASSQPGRSKGTQYF TGTGCCAGCAGTCAACCAGGGAGGTCTAAAGGGACCCAGTACTTC
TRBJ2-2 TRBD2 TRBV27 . CASRMLAGAGTGELFF TGTGCCAGCAGGATGTTAGCGGGAGCGGGCACCGGGGAGCTGTTTTTT
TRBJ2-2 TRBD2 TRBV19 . CASSVPRTRTGELFF TGTGCCAGTAGTGTCCCAAGGACTAGGACCGGGGAGCTGTTTTTT
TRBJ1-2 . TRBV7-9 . CASSPDNYGYTF TGTGCCAGCAGCCCAGATAACTATGGCTACACCTTC
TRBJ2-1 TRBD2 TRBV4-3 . CASSQDGWTSGGASNEQFF TGCGCCAGCAGCCAAGATGGGTGGACTAGCGGGGGGGCCAGCAATGAGCAGTTCTTC
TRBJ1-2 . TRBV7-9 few CASSLYGENYGYTF TGTGCCAGCAGCTTATACGGGGAAAACTATGGCTACACCTTC
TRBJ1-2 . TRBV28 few CASSDTVVTGNYGYTF TGTGCCAGCAGTGACACTGTGGTGACGGGAAACTATGGCTACACCTTC
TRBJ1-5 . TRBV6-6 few CASAGQINQPQHF TGTGCCAGCGCAGGACAGATCAATCAGCCCCAGCATTTT
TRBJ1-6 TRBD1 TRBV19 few CASSPGGYSPLHF TGTGCCTCCTCCCCAGGGGGATATTCACCCCTCCACTTT
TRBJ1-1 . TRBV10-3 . CAISESRGEAFF TGTGCCATCAGTGAGTCCCGGGGTGAAGCTTTCTTT
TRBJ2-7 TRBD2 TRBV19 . CASSMSSGGPYMYEQYF TGTGCCAGTAGTATGTCTAGCGGGGGGCCGTACATGTACGAGCAGTACTTC
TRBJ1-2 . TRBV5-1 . CASSLEQSGVGYTF TGCGCCAGCAGCTTGGAACAAAGCGGAGTCGGCTACACCTTC
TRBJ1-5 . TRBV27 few CASSFQGPNQPQHF TGTGCCAGCAGTTTTCAGGGGCCGAATCAGCCCCAGCATTTT
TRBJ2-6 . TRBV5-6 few CASSSKVAGHPSGANVLTF TGTGCCAGCAGCTCCAAGGTAGCAGGGCATCCTTCTGGGGCCAACGTCCTGACTTTC
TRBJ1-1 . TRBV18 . CASSPTWSSTEAFF TGTGCCAGCTCACCTACCTGGTCTAGCACTGAAGCTTTCTTT
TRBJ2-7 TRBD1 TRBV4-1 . CASSQRTGATYEQYF TGCGCCAGCAGCCAAAGGACAGGCGCTACCTACGAGCAGTACTTC